This T cell receptor beta chain was sequenced for a study of T-cell memory formation after mild COVID-19. Whole-study results and caveats: There were some responding clones in pre-infection memory, which suggested that cross-reactive memory had joined. CD4+ contracting clones were found mainly in CM and EM, and CD8+ ones in EMRA.

The 5'RACE method, run with constant-segment primers, produced TCR alpha and TCR beta cDNA libraries (carrying sample barcodes and UMIs). TCRdb analysed the 5' RACE reads with MiXCR anew, one entry per CDR3 protein. This table has 25,000 or so distinct CDR3 sequences, around 6.8% appearing once. This clonotype was observed at least ten times. As yet, its antigen is unknown. This CDR3 has 15 residues. V was pared by 1 base and J by 3 bases, with 3 bases of the junction left unmatched. The germline gives CDR1 SGHNT, CDR2 YYREEE (reference sequence). This chain joins TRBV5-4 and TRBJ2-7, with 11 bases lining up with TRBD2. The sequenced sample was PBMCs or a T cell subset sorted from them (not recorded which). The clonotype comes from an adult woman who had mild COVID-19 (a few samples of this study predate the infection). Cell type and time point are not known. CDR3 sequence reads: CASSLLAGGDYEQYF. DNA of the CDR3: TGTGCCAGCAGCTTGCTAGCGGGAGGCGACTACGAGCAGTACTTC.